This TCR beta chain originates from a study of blood T cell repertoires in COVID-19 (TCRdb year 2020). Regarding the complete study: The collaborator samples originated in the United States, Italy and Spain and spanned the acute and convalescent phases of COVID-19. Nearly every sample came with metadata listing a de-identified subject ID, COVID-19 status, age in years and sex. Where available, HLA class I and class II types were obtained from metadata supplied by the sample provider rather than from assay-based typing. Subjects who had been exposed to COVID-19, were actively infected with it, or had recovered from it provided the deeply sampled blood TCRbeta repertoires that made up the dataset. The repertoires were released in a freely available public database meant as a resource for research on the immune response to SARS-CoV-2. The material from the prospective study consisted of cDNA or gDNA derived from T cells, B-cell-depleted T cells, or PBMCs. Samples came from the ongoing ImmuneRACE study (first 160 participants) plus 1,254 subjects from 6 global collaborators.

The paper as a whole reports these results and caveats: How much clinical and demographic metadata was included differed by source and by participant, and the metadata was provided uncurated.

Collaborating institutions collected whole blood in K2EDTA tubes following their own protocols. For TCRbeta analysis, collaborators shipped samples in one of three forms: frozen whole blood, isolated PBMCs, or DNA extracted from either of those sample types. The immunoSEQ Assay, a bias-controlled multiplex PCR, was used to amplify TCRbeta CDR3 regions from genomic DNA. The authors' analysis ran thus. The number of nucleated cells in each sample was estimated from the amplification of reference gene primers within the assay. Sequence reads were collapsed and filtered to measure the absolute abundance of every unique TCRbeta CDR3 rearrangement. Productive Simpson clonality was computed per sample as the square root of Simpson's diversity index over productive rearrangements. Not all clones reach the TCRdb copy of this immuneACCESS table, which keeps in-frame sequences only. Checked studies attribute under half of the gap to unresolved V genes and leave the rest unexplained. V and J calls and clone size come straight from that table; D and trimming were deduced from the DNA. The sample table lists around 310,000 clones, more than 75% of them with a count of one. Roughly 4% of the sample goes to the ten largest clones.

The CDR3 covers 14 residues, taking in both the cysteine and the phenylalanine. Only the CDR3 part of the read is kept: 42 bases, read in frame from the first base. According to the germline V gene (reference sequence), CDR1 reads LNHDA and CDR2 reads SQIVND. A distance of 14 bases separates the germline ends of V and J, which lose 7 bases and 2 bases respectively. As regards this clone: The clone's antigen remains unknown. Per-nucleotide qualities are absent, and no much larger clonotype sits a single base away.

Recombination linked TRBV19 to TRBJ2-5, with the D gene too uncertain to name. Sample: peripheral blood. The TCR comes from a woman aged 50 to 65 with active or convalescent COVID-19. For the CDR3, the sequence is CASMWAATQETQYF. The base sequence is TGTGCCAGTATGTGGGCAGCCACACAAGAGACCCAGTACTTC.